Sequencing of this TCR beta chain was carried out in a study of sequential checkpoint blockade in melanoma. Study-level information: Randomization was 1:1 between first-line nivolumab→ipilimumab and ipilimumab→nivolumab. Maintenance nivolumab came after either treatment sequence.

Treatment of the sample: randomized to nivolumab then ipilimumab (arm A) or the reverse (arm B). None of the patients previously received DNA-damaging chemotherapy. From thawed PBMCs, live CD3+CD8+ cells negative for CD19 and CD56 were sorted. CDR1 and CDR2 from the germline V gene are SGHAT and FQNNGV. Trimming cost V 0 bases and J 6 bases, with 12 bases left between them. The CDR3 extends over 15 amino acids. Generated by immunoSEQ multiplex PCR, the TCRdb table keeps only in-frame clones and is missing some. The table has about 20,000 clones, approximately 80% seen once. This clone was recorded a few times.

The sample here was CD8+ T cells sorted from blood (inferred from file names), taken from a patient given nivolumab and ipilimumab in sequence. The J gene is TRBJ2-4, the V gene TRBV11-2; D may be TRBD2 (5 bases). The clonotype was recovered from a human donor with melanoma. The CDR3 DNA sequence: TGTGCCAGCAGCTTAGATCGCAACGAGGGAAACATTCAGTACTTC. This gives the protein CASSLDRNEGNIQYF.